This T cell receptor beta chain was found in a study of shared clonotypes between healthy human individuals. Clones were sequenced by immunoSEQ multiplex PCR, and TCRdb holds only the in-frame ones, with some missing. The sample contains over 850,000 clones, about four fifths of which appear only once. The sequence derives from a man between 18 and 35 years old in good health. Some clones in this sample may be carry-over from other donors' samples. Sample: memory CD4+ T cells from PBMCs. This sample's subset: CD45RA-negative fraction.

This chain's CDR3 is CASRSWGAGDGYTF. CDR3 DNA: TGTGCAAGTCGCTCCTGGGGGGCAGGTGATGGCTACACCTTC. This chain uses TRBV12-2 with TRBJ1-2. TRBV12-2 is a pseudogene locus. The CDR3 consists of 14 residues.